This is a list of T cell receptor beta chains from one sample in a study of follicular helper T cells after annual influenza vaccination. The assay was immunoSEQ multiplex PCR, and TCRdb's table has in-frame clones only and misses some. Here the sample spans 26,000 or so clones, roughly 80% being singletons. This material consisted of CXCR5+ CD38- circulating T follicular helper cells from blood, taken on the day of influenza vaccination. These TCRs come from an adult who received the influenza vaccine. CDR3s include the opening cysteine and the closing phenylalanine or tryptophan. A D gene is named only where the DNA matches it firmly. Size values are once, few and many counts, or a class for expanded clones, and some rows have none.

d_gene	abundance	j_gene	v_gene	CDR3aa	CDR3nt
-	-	TRBJ2-7	TRBV2	CASTGTYEQYF	TGTGCCAGCACAGGGACCTACGAGCAGTACTTC
-	few	TRBJ2-3	TRBV5-1	CASSYVPQAHSGDTQYF	TGCGCCAGCAGCTATGTCCCTCAGGCCCACAGTGGAGATACGCAGTATTTT
-	-	TRBJ2-2	TRBV11-2	CASSYPQAGRAGELFF	TGTGCCAGCAGCTATCCTCAGGCGGGACGGGCCGGGGAGCTGTTTTTT
-	-	TRBJ2-2	TRBV11-1	CASSAMVGDAGELFF	TGTGCCAGCAGCGCAATGGTAGGGGATGCCGGGGAGCTGTTTTTT
-	few	TRBJ2-6	TRBV5-4	CASLRDPGANVLTF	TGTGCCAGCTTGCGGGACCCTGGGGCCAACGTCCTGACTTTC
-	few	TRBJ2-7	TRBV2	CASSYPHSGRFEQYF	TGTGCCAGCAGTTACCCCCACAGCGGCCGTTTCGAGCAGTACTTC
-	-	TRBJ1-1	TRBV5-1	CASSLIVQGGYVGTEAFF	TGCGCCAGCAGCTTGATAGTACAGGGTGGGTATGTGGGCACTGAAGCTTTCTTT
-	-	TRBJ1-2	TRBV6-6	CASTPGYYGGYTF	TGTGCCAGCACCCCAGGTTATTATGGTGGCTACACCTTC
-	-	TRBJ1-1	TRBV19	CASSIRAPLAGPNTEAFF	TGTGCCAGTAGTATTCGGGCCCCTCTGGCGGGGCCAAACACTGAAGCTTTCTTT
-	-	TRBJ1-5	TRBV28	CASSQEGFNQPQHF	TGTGCCAGCAGTCAAGAGGGATTCAATCAGCCCCAGCATTTT
-	-	TRBJ1-4	TRBV27	CASSLFENEKLFF	TGTGCCAGCAGTTTATTTGAGAATGAAAAACTGTTTTTT
-	-	TRBJ1-1	TRBV5-1	CASSLTPGGTEAFF	TGCGCCAGCAGCCTAACACCCGGGGGGACTGAAGCTTTCTTT
TRBD2	-	TRBJ2-7	TRBV15	CATSRAIGGSYEQYF	TGTGCCACCAGCAGGGCGATCGGGGGGAGCTACGAGCAGTACTTC
TRBD1	once	TRBJ1-2	TRBV6-1	CASSDGTGGFYGYTF	TGTGCCAGCAGCGATGGGACAGGGGGCTTCTATGGCTACACCTTC
-	-	TRBJ2-7	TRBV11-2	CASSPLYEQYF	TGTGCCAGCAGCCCCCTCTACGAGCAGTACTTC
TRBD1	-	TRBJ2-7	TRBV6-5	CASKKGTGTYYEQYF	TGTGCCAGCAAAAAGGGGACAGGGACTTACTACGAGCAGTACTTC
TRBD1	few	TRBJ1-3	TRBV6-1	CASSDARTGTGNTIYF	TGTGCCAGCAGTGACGCCCGGACAGGGACTGGAAACACCATATATTTT
TRBD2	-	TRBJ2-4	TRBV11-2	CASSRDYINIQYF	TGTGCCAGCAGCCGGGACTATATAAACATTCAGTACTTC
-	-	TRBJ1-6	TRBV5-5	CASTQRDVGGYNSPLHF	TGTGCCAGCACCCAGAGGGATGTCGGAGGGTATAATTCACCCCTCCACTTT
-	-	TRBJ1-2	TRBV11-1	CASSSNPGPQGGYTF	TGTGCCAGCAGCTCCAATCCGGGACCCCAGGGGGGCTACACCTTC
TRBD2	once	TRBJ2-7	TRBV4-2	CASSQVRMTSGRAFSYEQYF	TGTGCCAGCAGCCAAGTACGGATGACTAGCGGGAGGGCCTTTTCCTACGAGCAGTACTTC
TRBD1	-	TRBJ2-3	TRBV7-9	CASSEDRGHADTQYF	TGTGCCAGCAGCGAAGACAGGGGGCATGCAGATACGCAGTATTTT
-	-	TRBJ1-2	TRBV6-4	CASSREYGYTF	TGTGCCAGCAGTAGAGAATATGGCTACACCTTC
-	-	TRBJ1-2	TRBV6-1	CASSAGRGSGYTF	TGTGCCAGCAGTGCGGGGAGGGGAAGCGGCTACACCTTC
-	few	TRBJ1-1	TRBV12-2	CASRWRLACGNTEAFF	TGTGCAAGTCGCTGGAGACTCGCATGCGGGAACACTGAAGCTTTCTTT
TRBD1	-	TRBJ1-1	TRBV5-6	CASSQQGWGTEAFF	TGTGCCAGCAGCCAACAGGGGTGGGGCACTGAAGCTTTCTTT
-	-	TRBJ1-3	TRBV27	CASSTQGPGNTIYF	TGTGCCAGCAGTACTCAGGGGCCTGGAAACACCATATATTTT
TRBD2	-	TRBJ2-1	TRBV18	CASAIPGTSINEQFF	TGTGCCAGCGCTATCCCCGGGACTAGCATAAATGAGCAGTTCTTC
-	-	TRBJ1-5	TRBV6-5	CASAFNSNQPQHF	TGTGCCAGCGCGTTCAATAGCAATCAGCCCCAGCATTTT
TRBD1	-	TRBJ2-1	TRBV11-3	CASSDRSSYNEQFF	TGTGCCAGCTCGGACAGGAGCTCGTACAATGAGCAGTTCTTC
-	-	TRBJ1-2	TRBV29-1	CSVERGGRGYGYTF	TGCAGCGTTGAAAGGGGGGGGCGAGGCTATGGCTACACCTTC
-	-	TRBJ1-4	TRBV27	CASRTGANEKLFF	TGTGCCAGCAGGACCGGGGCTAATGAAAAACTGTTTTTT
TRBD1	-	TRBJ1-5	TRBV19	CARSLLKTGGVDQPQHF	TGTGCCAGATCTCTTCTGAAGACAGGGGGCGTGGATCAGCCCCAGCATTTT
TRBD2	-	TRBJ2-5	TRBV9	CASSAGTSRETQYF	TGTGCCAGCAGCGCAGGGACTAGCAGGGAGACCCAGTACTTC
TRBD1	-	TRBJ2-7	TRBV7-6	CASSLVQGASYEQYF	TGTGCCAGCAGCTTAGTACAGGGGGCGTCCTACGAGCAGTACTTC